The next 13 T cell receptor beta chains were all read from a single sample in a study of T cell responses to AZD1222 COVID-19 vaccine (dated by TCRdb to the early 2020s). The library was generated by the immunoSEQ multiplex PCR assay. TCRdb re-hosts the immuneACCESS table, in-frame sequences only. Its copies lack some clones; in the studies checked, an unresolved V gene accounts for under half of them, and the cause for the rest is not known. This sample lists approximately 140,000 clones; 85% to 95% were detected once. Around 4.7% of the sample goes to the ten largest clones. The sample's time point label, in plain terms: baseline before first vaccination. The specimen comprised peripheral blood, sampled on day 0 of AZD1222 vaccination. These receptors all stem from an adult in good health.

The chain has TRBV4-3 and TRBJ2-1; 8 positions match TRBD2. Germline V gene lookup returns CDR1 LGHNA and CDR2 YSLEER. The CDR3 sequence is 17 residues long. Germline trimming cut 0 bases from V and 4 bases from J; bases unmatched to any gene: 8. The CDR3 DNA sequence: TGCGCCAGCAGCCAAGAGTATCGACTAGCGCTTTACAATGAGCAGTTCTTC. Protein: CASSQEYRLALYNEQFF.

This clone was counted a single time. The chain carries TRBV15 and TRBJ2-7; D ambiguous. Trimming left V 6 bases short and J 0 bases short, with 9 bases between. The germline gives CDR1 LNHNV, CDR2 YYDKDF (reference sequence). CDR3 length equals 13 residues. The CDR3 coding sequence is TGTGCCACCAGAAGCCGGCACTCCTACGAGCAGTACTTC. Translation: CATRSRHSYEQYF.

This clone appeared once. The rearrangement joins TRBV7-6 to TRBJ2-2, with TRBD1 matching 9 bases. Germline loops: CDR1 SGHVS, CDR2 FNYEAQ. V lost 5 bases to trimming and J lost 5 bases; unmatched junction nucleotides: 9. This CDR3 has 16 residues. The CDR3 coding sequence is TGTGCCAGCAGCATAGGGGCGACAGGGGGTACCGGGGAGCTGTTTTTT. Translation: CASSIGATGGTGELFF.

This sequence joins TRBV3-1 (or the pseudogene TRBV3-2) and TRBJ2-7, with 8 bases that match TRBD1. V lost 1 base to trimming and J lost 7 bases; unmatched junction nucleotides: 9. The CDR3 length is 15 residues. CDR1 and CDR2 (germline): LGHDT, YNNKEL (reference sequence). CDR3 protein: CASSQGTGSLTEQYF. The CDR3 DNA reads TGTGCCAGCAGCCAAGGGACAGGGAGCCTTACGGAGCAGTACTTC.

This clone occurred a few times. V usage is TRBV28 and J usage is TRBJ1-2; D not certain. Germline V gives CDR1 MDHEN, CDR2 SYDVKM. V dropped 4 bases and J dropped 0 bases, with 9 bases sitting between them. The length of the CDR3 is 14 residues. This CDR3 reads CASSSSRTNYGYTF. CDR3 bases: TGTGCCAGCAGTTCTAGCCGTACTAACTATGGCTACACCTTC.

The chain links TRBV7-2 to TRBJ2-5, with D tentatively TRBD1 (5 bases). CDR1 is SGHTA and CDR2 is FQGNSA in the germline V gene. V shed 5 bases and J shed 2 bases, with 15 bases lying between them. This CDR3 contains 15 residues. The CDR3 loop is CASSPQGWSQETQYF. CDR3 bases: TGTGCCAGCAGCCCCCAGGGATGGAGTCAAGAGACCCAGTACTTC.

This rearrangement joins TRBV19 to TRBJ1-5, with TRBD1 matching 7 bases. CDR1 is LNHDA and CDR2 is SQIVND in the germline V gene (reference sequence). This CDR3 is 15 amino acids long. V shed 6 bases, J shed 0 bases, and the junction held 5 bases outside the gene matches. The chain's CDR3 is CASSRQGYSNQPQHF. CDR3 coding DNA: TGTGCCAGTAGCCGACAGGGTTATAGCAATCAGCCCCAGCATTTT.

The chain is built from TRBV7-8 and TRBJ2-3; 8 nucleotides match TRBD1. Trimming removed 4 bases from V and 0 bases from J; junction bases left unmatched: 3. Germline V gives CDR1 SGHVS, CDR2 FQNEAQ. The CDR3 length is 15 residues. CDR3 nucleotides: TGTGCCAGCAGCTCCGGACAGGGCAGCACAGATACGCAGTATTTT. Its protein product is CASSSGQGSTDTQYF.

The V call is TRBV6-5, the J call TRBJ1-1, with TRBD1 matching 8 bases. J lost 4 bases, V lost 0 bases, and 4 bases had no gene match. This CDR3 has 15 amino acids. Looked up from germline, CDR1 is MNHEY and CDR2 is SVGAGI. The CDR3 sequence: CASSYSGQGGTEAFF. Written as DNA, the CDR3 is TGTGCCAGCAGTTACTCCGGACAGGGCGGCACTGAAGCTTTCTTT.

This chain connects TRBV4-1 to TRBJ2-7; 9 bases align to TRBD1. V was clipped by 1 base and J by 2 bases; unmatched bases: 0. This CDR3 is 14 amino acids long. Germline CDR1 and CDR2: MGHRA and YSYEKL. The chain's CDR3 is CASSQGQGAYEQYF. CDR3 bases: TGCGCCAGCAGCCAAGGACAGGGGGCCTACGAGCAGTACTTC.

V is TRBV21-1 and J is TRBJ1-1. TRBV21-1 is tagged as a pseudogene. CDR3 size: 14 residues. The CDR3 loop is CASSSSGLNTEAFF. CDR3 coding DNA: TGTGCCAGCAGCTCCTCGGGTTTGAACACTGAAGCTTTCTTT.

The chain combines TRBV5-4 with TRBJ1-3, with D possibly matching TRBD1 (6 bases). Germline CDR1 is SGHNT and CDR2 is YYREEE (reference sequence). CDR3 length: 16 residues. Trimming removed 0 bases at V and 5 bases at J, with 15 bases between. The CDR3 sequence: CASSLASSGDRNTIYF. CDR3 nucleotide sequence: TGTGCCAGCAGCTTGGCCTCCTCAGGGGATAGAAACACCATATATTTT.

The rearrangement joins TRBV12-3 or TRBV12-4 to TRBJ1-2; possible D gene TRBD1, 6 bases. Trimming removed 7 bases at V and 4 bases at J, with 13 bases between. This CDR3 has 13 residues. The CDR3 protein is CASTEPTGYGYTF. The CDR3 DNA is TGTGCCAGCACCGAACCGACAGGCTATGGCTACACCTTC.